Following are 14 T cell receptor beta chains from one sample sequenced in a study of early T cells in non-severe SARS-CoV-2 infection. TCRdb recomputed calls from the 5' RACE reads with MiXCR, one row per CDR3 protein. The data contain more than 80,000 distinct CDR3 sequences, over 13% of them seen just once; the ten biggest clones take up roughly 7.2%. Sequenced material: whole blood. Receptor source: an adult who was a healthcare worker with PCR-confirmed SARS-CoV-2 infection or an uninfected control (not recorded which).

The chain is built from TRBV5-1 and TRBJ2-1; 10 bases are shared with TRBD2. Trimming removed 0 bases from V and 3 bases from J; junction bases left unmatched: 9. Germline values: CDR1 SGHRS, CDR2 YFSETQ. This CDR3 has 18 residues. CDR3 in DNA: TGCGCCAGCAGCTTGGCCGGGCTAGCGGGAGCCGACTACAATGAGCAGTTCTTC. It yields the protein CASSLAGLAGADYNEQFF.

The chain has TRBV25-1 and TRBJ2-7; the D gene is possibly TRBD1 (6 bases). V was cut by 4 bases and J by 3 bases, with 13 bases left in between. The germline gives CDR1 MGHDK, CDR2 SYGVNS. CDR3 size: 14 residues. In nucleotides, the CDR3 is TGTGCCAGCAGTGCTGCAGGGGAAAACTACGAGCAGTACTTC. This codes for CASSAAGENYEQYF.

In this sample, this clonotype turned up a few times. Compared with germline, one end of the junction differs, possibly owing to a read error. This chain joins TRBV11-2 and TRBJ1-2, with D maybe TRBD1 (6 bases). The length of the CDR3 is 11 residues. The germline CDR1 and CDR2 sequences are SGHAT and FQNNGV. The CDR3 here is CASSLDLGQTF. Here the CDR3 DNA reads TGTGCCAGCAGCTTAGATCTTGGACAGACTTTC. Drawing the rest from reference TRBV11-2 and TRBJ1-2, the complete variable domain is EAGVAQSPRYKIIEKRQSVAFWCNPISGHATLYWYQQILGQGPKLLIQFQNNGVVDDSQLPKDRFSAERLKGVDSTLKIQPAKLEDSAVYLCASSLDLGQTFGSGTRLTVV.

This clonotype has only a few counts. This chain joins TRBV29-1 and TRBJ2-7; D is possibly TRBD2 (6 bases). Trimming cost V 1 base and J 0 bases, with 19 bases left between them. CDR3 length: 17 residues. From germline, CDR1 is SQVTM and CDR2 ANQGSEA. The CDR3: CSVEGWGLAQSSYEQYF. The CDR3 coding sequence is TGCAGCGTTGAAGGATGGGGCCTAGCGCAGAGCTCCTACGAGCAGTACTTC.

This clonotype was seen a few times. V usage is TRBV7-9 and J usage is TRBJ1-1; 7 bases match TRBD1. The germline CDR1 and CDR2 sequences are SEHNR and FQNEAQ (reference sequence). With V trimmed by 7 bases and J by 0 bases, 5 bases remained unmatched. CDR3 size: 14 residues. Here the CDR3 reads CASKSTGMNTEAFF. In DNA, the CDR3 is TGTGCCAGCAAATCGACAGGGATGAACACTGAAGCTTTCTTT.

For the CDR3, the DNA is TGTGCCAGCAGCTCGGGACCGAAGGTACCTGAAGCTTTCTTT. It codes for CASSSGPKVPEAFF. The genes are TRBV7-9 and TRBJ1-1, with D perhaps TRBD1 (5 bases). The CDR3 loop spans 14 amino acids. Germline CDR1 is SEHNR and CDR2 is FQNEAQ (reference sequence). The V and J ends lost 4 bases and 6 bases respectively, with 15 bases between them.

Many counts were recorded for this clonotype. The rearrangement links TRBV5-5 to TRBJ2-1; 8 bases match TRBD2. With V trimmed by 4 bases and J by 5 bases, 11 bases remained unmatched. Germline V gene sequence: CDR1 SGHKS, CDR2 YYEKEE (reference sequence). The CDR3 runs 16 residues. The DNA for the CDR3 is TGTGCCAGCAGCCAAGGGGGTAGCGGGAACCACAATGAGCAGTTCTTC. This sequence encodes CASSQGGSGNHNEQFF.

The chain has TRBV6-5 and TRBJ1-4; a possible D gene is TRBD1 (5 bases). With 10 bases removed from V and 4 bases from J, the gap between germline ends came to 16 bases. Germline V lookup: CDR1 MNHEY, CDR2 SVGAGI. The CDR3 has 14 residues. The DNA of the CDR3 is TGTGCCACCCGGGACCCCGGGGATAATGAAAAACTGTTTTTT. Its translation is CATRDPGDNEKLFF.

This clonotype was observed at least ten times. The CDR3 loop is CASSYRSGGRASYEQYF. CDR3 nucleotides: TGTGCCAGCAGTTACAGGTCCGGCGGGAGGGCTTCCTACGAGCAGTACTTC. The rearrangement links TRBV6-5 to TRBJ2-7, with 9 bases lining up with TRBD2. The CDR3 consists of 17 residues. V shed 2 bases, J shed 1 base, and the junction held 9 bases outside the gene matches. From germline, CDR1 is MNHEY and CDR2 SVGAGI.

CDR3 nucleotide sequence: TGTGCCAGCAGCCAAGGACCTAGCAGCGAGCAGTACTTC. Encoded protein: CASSQGPSSEQYF. The gene calls are TRBV3-1 and TRBJ2-7, with D tentatively TRBD2 (5 bases). The CDR3 covers 13 residues. Per the germline V gene, CDR1 is LGHDT and CDR2 is YNNKEL (reference sequence). V lost 1 base and J lost 6, with 10 bases in between.

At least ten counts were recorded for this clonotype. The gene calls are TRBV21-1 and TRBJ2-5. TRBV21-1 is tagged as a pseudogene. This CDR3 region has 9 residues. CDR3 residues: CASNETQYF. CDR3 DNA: TGTGCCAGCAATGAGACCCAGTACTTC.

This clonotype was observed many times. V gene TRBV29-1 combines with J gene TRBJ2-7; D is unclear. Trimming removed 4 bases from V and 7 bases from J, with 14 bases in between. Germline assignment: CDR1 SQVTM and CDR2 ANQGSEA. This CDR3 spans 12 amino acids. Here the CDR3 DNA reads TGCAGCGTTGGTAGGGCAGGTGGGGAGCAGTACTTC. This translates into CSVGRAGGEQYF.

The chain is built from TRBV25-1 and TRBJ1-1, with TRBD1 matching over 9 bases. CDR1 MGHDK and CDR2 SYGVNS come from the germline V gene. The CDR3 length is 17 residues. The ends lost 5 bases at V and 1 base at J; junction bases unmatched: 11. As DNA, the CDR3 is TGTGCCAGCAGTCATGGCGGGACAGGGTTGCCGAACACTGAAGCTTTCTTT. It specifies CASSHGGTGLPNTEAFF.

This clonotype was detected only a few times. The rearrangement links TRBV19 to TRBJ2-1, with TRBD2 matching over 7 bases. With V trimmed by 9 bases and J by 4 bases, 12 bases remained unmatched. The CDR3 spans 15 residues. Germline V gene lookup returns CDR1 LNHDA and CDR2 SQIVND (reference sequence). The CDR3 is CASWGGSYGYNEQFF. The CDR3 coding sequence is TGTGCCAGCTGGGGGGGGTCGTATGGGTACAATGAGCAGTTCTTC.